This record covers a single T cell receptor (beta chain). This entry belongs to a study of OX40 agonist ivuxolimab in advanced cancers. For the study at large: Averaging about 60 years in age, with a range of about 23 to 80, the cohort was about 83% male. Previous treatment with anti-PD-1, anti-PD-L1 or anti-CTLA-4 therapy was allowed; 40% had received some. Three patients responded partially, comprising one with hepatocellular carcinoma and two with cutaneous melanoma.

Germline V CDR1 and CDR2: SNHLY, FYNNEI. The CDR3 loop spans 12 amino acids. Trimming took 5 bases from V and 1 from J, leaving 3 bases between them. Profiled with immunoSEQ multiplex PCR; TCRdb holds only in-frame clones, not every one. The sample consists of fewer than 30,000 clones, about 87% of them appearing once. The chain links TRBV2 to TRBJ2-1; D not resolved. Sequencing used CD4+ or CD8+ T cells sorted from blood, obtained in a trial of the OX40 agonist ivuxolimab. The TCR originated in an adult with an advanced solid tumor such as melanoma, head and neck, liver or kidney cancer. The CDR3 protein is CASSLSYNEQFF. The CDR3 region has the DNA TGTGCCAGCAGTCTTTCCTACAATGAGCAGTTCTTC.